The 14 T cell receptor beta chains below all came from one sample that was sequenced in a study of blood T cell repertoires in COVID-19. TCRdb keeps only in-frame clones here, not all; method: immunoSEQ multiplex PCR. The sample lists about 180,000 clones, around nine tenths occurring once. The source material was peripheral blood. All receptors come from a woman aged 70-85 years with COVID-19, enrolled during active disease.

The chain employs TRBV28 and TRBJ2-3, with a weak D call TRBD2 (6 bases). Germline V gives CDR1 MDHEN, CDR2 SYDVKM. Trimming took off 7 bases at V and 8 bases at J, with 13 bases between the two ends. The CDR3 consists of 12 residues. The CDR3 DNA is TGTGCCAGCAAGGAAATGGAGGGTACGCAGTATTTT. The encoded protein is CASKEMEGTQYF.

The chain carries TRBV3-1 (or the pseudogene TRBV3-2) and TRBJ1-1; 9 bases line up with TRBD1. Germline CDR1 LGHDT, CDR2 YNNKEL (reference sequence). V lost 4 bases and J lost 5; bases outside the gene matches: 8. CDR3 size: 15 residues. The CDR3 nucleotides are TGTGCCAGCAGCCCCCTTGACAGGGGGGGAACTGAAGCTTTCTTT. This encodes CASSPLDRGGTEAFF.

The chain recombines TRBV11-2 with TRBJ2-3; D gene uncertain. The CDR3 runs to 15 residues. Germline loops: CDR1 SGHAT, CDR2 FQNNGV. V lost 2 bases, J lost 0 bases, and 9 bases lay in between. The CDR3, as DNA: TGTGCCAGCAGCTTACGGCAGGTCAGCACAGATACGCAGTATTTT. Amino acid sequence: CASSLRQVSTDTQYF.

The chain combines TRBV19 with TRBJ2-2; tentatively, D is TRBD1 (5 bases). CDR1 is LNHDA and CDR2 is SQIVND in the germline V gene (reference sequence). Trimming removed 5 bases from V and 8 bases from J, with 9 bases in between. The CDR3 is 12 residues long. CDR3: CASSQGAGELFF. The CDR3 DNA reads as TGTGCCAGTAGTCAGGGTGCTGGGGAGCTGTTTTTT.

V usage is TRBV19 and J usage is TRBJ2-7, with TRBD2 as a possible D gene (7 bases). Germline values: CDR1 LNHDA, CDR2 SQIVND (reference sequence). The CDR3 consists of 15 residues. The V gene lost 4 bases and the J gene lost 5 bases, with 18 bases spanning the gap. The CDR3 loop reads CASSTQGGGAHEQYF. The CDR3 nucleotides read TGTGCCAGTAGTACCCAAGGTGGGGGGGCGCACGAGCAGTACTTC.

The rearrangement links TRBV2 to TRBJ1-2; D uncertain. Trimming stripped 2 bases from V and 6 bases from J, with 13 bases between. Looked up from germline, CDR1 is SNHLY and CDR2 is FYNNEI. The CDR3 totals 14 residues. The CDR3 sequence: CASSEYTGTNGYTF. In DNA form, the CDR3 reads TGTGCCAGCAGTGAATATACGGGTACGAATGGCTACACCTTC. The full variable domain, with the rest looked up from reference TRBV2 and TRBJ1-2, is EPEVTQTPSHQVTQMGQEVILRCVPISNHLYFYWYRQILGQKVEFLVSFYNNEISEKSEIFDDQFSVERPDGSNFTLKIRSTKLEDSAMYFCASSEYTGTNGYTFGSGTRLTVV.

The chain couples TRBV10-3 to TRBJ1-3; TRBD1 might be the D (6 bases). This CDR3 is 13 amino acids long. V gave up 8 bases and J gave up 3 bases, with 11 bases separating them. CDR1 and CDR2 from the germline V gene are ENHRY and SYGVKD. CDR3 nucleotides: TGTGCCATCGGGGCAGGGGTTGGAAACACCATATATTTT. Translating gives CAIGAGVGNTIYF.

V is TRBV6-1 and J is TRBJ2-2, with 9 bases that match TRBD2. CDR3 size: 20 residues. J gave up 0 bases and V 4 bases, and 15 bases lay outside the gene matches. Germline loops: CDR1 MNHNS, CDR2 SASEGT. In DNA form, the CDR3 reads TGTGCCAGCAGTGCCCGCTTGGCGCGGGAGGGCTCGACGAACACCGGGGAGCTGTTTTTT. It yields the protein CASSARLAREGSTNTGELFF.

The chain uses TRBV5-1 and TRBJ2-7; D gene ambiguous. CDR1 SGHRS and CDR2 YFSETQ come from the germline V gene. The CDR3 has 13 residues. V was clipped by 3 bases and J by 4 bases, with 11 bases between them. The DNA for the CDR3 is TGCGCCAGCAGCTCTGGCCCCGGGTACGAGCAGTACTTC. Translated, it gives CASSSGPGYEQYF. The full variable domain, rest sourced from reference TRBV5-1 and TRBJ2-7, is KAGVTQTPRYLIKTRGQQVTLSCSPISGHRSVSWYQQTPGQGLQFLFEYFSETQRNKGNFPGRFSGRQFSNSRSEMNVSTLELGDSALYLCASSSGPGYEQYFGPGTRLTVT.

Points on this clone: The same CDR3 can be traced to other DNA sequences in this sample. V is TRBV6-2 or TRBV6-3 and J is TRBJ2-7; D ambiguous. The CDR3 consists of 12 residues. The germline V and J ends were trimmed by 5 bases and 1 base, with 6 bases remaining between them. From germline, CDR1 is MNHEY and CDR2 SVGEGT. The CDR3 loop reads CASSLTSYEQYF. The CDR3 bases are TGTGCCAGCAGTCTGACTTCCTACGAGCAGTACTTC.

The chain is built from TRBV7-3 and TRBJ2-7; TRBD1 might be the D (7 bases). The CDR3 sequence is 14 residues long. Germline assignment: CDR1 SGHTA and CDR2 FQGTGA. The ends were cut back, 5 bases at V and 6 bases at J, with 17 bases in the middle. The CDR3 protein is CASSPEGQSSEQYF. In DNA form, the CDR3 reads TGTGCCAGCAGCCCGGAGGGACAGAGTAGCGAGCAGTACTTC.

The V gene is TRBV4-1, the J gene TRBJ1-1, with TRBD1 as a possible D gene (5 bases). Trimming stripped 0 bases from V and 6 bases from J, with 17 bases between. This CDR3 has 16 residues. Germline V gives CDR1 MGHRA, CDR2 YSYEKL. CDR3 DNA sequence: TGCGCCAGCAGCCAAGATCCGGGGGACTATCTCGCTGAAGCTTTCTTT. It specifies CASSQDPGDYLAEAFF.

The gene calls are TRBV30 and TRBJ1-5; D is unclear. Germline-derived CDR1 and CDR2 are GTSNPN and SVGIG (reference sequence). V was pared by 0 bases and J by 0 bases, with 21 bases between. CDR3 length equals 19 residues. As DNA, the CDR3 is TGTGCCTGGAGTGTACTTGAGCGGGCAGAACCCAATAGCAATCAGCCCCAGCATTTT. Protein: CAWSVLERAEPNSNQPQHF.

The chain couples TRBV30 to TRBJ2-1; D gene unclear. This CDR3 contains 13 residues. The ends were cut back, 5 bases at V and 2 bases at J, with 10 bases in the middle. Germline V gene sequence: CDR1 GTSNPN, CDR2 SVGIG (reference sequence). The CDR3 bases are TGTGCCTGGCGGGTGGAGCCCTACAATGAGCAGTTCTTC. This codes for CAWRVEPYNEQFF.